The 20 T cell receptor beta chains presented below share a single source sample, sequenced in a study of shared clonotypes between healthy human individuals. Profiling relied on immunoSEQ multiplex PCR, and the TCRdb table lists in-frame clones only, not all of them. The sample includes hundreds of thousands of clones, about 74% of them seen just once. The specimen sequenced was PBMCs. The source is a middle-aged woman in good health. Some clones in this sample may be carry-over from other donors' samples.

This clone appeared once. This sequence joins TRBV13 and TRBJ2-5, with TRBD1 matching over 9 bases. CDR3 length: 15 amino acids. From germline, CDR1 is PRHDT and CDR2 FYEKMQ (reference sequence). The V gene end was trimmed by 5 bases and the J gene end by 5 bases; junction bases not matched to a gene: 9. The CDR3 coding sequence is TGTGCCAGCAGCGAATACAGGGGGCTAGAGGAGACCCAGTACTTC. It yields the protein CASSEYRGLEETQYF.

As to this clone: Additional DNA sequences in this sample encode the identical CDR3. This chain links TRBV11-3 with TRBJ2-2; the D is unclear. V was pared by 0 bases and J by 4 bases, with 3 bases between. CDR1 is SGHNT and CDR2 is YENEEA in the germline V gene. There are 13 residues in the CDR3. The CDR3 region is CASSLEGTGELFF. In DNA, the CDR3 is TGTGCCAGCAGCTTAGAAGGCACCGGGGAGCTGTTTTTT.

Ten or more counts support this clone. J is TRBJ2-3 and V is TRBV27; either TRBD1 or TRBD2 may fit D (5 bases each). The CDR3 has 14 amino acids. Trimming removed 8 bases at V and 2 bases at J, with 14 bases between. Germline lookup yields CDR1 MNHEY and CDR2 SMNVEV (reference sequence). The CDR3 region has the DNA TGTGCCAGCTATAAAGGGACCGCCACAGATACGCAGTATTTT. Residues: CASYKGTATDTQYF.

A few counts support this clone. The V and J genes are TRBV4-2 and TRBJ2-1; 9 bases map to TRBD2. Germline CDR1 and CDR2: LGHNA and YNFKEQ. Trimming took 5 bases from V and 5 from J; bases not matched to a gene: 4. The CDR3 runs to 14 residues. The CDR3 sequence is CASSRTSDHNEQFF. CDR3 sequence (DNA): TGTGCCAGCAGCAGGACTAGCGACCACAATGAGCAGTTCTTC.

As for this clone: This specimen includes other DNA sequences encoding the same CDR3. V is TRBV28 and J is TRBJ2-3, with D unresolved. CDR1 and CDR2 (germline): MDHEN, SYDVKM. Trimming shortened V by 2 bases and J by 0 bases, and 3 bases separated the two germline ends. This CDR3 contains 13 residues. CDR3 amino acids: CASSLPSTDTQYF. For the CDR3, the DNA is TGTGCCAGCAGTTTACCTAGCACAGATACGCAGTATTTT. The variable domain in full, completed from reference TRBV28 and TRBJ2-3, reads DVKVTQSSRYLVKRTGEKVFLECVQDMDHENMFWYRQDPGLGLRLIYFSYDVKMKEKGDIPEGYSVSREKKERFSLILESASTNQTSMYLCASSLPSTDTQYFGPGTRLTVL.

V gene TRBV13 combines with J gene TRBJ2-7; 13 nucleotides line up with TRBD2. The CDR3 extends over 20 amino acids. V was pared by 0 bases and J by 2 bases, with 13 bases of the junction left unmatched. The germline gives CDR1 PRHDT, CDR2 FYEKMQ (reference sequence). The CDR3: CASSLGLYMVGTSGTYEQYF. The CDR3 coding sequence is TGTGCCAGCAGCTTAGGGCTCTACATGGTCGGGACTAGCGGGACCTACGAGCAGTACTTC.

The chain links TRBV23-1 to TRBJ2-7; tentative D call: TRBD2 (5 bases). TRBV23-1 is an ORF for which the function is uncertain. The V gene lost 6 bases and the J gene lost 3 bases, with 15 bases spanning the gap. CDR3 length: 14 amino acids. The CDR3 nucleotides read TGCGCCAGCAGCCTAATTTGGGAGAGCTACGAGCAGTACTTC. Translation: CASSLIWESYEQYF.

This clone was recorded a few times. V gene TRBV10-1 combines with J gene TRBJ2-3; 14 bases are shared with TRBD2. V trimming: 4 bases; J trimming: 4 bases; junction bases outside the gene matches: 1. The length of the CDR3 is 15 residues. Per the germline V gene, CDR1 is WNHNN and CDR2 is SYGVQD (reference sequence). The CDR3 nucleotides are TGCGCCAGCAGTGGACTAGCGGGAGGGCCAGATACGCAGTATTTT. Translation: CASSGLAGGPDTQYF.

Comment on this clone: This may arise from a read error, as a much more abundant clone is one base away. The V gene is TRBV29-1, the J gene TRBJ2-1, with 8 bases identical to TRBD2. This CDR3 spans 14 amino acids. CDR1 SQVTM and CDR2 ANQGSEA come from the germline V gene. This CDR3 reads CSVEVVAGLNGQFF. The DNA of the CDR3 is TGCAGCGTTGAAGTAGTAGCGGGGCTCAATGGGCAGTTCTTC.

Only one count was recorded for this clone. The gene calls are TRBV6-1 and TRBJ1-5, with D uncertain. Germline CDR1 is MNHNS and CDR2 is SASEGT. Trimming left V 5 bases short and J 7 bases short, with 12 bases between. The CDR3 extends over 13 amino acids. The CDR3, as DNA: TGTGCCAGCAGTCCAGCTGAGAGGCAGCCCCAGCATTTT. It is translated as CASSPAERQPQHF.

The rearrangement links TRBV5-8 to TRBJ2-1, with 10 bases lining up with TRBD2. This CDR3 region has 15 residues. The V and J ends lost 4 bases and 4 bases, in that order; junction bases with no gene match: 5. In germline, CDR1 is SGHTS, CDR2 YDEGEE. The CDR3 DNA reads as TGTGCCAGCAGCGCGGGACTAGCGACTTACAATGAGCAGTTCTTC. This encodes CASSAGLATYNEQFF.

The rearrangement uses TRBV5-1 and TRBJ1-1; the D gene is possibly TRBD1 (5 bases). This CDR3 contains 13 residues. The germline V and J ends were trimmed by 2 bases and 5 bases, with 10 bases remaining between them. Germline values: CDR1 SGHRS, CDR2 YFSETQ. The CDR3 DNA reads TGCGCCAGCAGCTTCAATGCAGGGACTGAAGCTTTCTTT. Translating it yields CASSFNAGTEAFF.

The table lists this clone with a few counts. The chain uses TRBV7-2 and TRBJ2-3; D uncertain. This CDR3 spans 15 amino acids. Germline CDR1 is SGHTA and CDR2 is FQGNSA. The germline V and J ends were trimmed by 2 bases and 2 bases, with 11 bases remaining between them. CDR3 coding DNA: TGTGCCAGCAGCTTAAGGGTGCGGATCACAGATACGCAGTATTTT. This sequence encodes CASSLRVRITDTQYF.

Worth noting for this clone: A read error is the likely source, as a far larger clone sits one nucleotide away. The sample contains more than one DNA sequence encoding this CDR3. In DNA form, the CDR3 reads TGCGCCAGCAGCCAAGGCCTAGCAAAACGCTCGTATTTT. Translating gives CASSQGLAKRSYF. V usage is TRBV4-3 and J usage is TRBJ2-3, with D perhaps TRBD2 (5 bases). V was pared by 1 base and J by 14 bases, with 16 bases between. The germline CDR1 and CDR2 sequences are LGHNA and YSLEER. The CDR3 covers 13 residues.

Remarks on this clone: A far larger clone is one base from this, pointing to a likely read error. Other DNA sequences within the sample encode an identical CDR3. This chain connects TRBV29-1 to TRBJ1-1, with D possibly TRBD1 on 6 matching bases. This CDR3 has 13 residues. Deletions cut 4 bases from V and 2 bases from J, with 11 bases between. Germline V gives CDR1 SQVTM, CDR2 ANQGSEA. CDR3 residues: CSVATGRNTEAFF. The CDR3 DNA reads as TGCAGCGTTGCTACAGGGCGCAACACTGAAGCTTTCTTT.

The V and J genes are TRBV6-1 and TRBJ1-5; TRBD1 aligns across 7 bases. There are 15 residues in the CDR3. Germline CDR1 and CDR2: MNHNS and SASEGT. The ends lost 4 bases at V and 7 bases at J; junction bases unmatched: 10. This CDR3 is CASSVIESGGQPQHF. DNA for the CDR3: TGTGCCAGCAGTGTAATAGAGTCAGGGGGGCAGCCCCAGCATTTT.

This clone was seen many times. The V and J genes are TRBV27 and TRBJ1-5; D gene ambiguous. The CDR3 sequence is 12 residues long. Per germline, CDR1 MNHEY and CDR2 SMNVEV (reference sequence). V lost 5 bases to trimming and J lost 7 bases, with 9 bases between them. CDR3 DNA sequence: TGTGCCAGCAGTGGGGTTGGGCAGCCCCAGCATTTT. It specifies CASSGVGQPQHF.

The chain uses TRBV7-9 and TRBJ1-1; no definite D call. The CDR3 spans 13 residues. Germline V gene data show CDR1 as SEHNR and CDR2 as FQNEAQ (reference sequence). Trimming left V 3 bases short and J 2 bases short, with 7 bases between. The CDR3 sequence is CASSFQGNTEAFF. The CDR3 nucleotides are TGTGCCAGCAGCTTCCAAGGAAACACTGAAGCTTTCTTT. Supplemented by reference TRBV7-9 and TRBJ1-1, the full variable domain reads DTGVSQNPRHKITKRGQNVTFRCDPISEHNRLYWYRQTLGQGPEFLTYFQNEAQLEKSRLLSDRFSAERPKGSFSTLEIQRTEQGDSAMYLCASSFQGNTEAFFGQGTRLTVV.

The CDR3 reads CAWSAARLNTGELFF. The CDR3 bases are TGTGCCTGGAGTGCGGCCAGACTTAACACCGGGGAGCTGTTTTTT. The V gene is TRBV30, the J gene TRBJ2-2, with D uncertain. Trimming left V 1 base short and J 2 bases short, with 11 bases between. Germline CDR1 reads GTSNPN; CDR2 reads SVGIG (reference sequence). The CDR3 runs to 15 residues.

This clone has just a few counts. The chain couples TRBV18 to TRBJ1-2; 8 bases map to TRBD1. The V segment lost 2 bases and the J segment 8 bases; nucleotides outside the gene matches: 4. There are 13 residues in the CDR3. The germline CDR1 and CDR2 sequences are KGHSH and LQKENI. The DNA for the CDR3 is TGTGCCAGCTCACCAGGACAGGGAGGAGGCTACACCTTC. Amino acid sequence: CASSPGQGGGYTF.